This TCR beta chain was captured by sequencing in a study of blood T cell repertoires in COVID-19. In the original analysis: Reference gene primers were amplified, and this amplification served to estimate nucleated cell counts. Profiling relied on immunoSEQ multiplex PCR, and the TCRdb table lists in-frame clones only, not all of them. V and J calls plus clone size are reproduced from that table; the DNA served to infer D and trimming. The sample includes about 120,000 clones, about 85% of them seen just once. Trimming took 6 bases from V and 6 from J, leaving 12 bases between them. The CDR3 is 12 residues long. The germline V gene encodes CDR1 MNHEY and CDR2 SVGAGI.

The sequenced material came from peripheral blood. The sequence came from a woman of 80 years or more with acute or convalescent COVID-19. The rearrangement uses TRBV6-5 and TRBJ2-7, with D perhaps matching TRBD2 (6 bases). Here the CDR3 DNA reads TGTGCCAGCAGCCCGGGGGTAGGCGAGCAGTACTTC. It translates to CASSPGVGEQYF.